This TCR beta chain was observed in a study of vaccination and CD4 T cells after COVID-19. The Oncomine TCR Beta short-read assay sequenced DNA from cultured CD4+ T cells. TCRdb ran MiXCR on the PCR reads and lists one entry per CDR3 protein. Of approximately 12,000 distinct CDR3 sequences in the sample, roughly 29% were seen once. This clonotype has more than one count but fewer than ten. Its antigen is currently unknown. Study-level points and caveats: Median about 88% of reactive clones detected in convalescent patients emerged only post-vaccination.

Stated treatment: approximately 9-day PBMC culture with coronavirus spike peptide pools or control peptides (ViraFEST assay). At both days 3 and 7, half the medium was replaced with fresh IL-2 medium. Germline V gene sequence: CDR1 LNHDA, CDR2 SQIVND (reference sequence). The CDR3 is 17 residues long. J gave up 4 bases and V 6 bases, and 13 bases lay outside the gene matches. This sequence originates from a human donor with COVID-19. Sequenced sample: cultured CD4+ T cells from blood. The chain uses TRBV19 and TRBJ1-2; 11 nucleotides line up with TRBD1. DNA of the CDR3: TGTGCCAGTAGAACCGGGACAGGGGGAAGCTATTTCTATGGCTACACCTTC. Translated, it gives CASRTGTGGSYFYGYTF.